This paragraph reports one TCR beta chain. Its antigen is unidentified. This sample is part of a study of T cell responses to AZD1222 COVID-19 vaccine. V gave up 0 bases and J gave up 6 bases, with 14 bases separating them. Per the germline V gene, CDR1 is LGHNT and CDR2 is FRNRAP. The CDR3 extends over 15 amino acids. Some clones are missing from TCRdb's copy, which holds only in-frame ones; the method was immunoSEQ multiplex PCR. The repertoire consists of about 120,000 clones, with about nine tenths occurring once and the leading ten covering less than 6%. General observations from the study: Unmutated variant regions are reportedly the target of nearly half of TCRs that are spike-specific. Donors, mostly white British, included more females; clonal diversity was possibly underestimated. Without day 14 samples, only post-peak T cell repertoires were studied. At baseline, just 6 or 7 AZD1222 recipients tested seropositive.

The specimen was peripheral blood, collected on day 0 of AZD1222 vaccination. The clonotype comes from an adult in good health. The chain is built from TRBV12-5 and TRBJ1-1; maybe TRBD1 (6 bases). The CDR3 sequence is CASGLVLRGTPEAFF. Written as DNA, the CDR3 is TGTGCTAGTGGTTTGGTACTTAGGGGGACCCCTGAAGCTTTCTTT. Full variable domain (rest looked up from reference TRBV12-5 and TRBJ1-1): DARVTQTPRHKVTEMGQEVTMRCQPILGHNTVFWYRQTMMQGLELLAYFRNRAPLDDSGMPKDRFSAEMPDATLATLKIQPSEPRDSAVYFCASGLVLRGTPEAFFGQGTRLTVV.